The clone carrying this TCR beta chain turned up a few times. Its antigen is still unknown. CDR3 length: 11 amino acids. V gave up 3 bases and J gave up 7 bases, with 3 bases separating them. Germline loops: CDR1 LNHDA, CDR2 SQIVND (reference sequence). This entry belongs to a study of cytomegalovirus exposure and HLA in healthy donors. General observations from the study: Overall, approximately 150 TCR beta chains were annotated as cytomegalovirus-associated. Later, an analysis found that TCR clusters from the first cohort tended to co-occur in the roughly 130 validation repertoires.

While the first cohort had 600 to 800 subjects, the donors belonged to the separate validation cohort of roughly 120 subjects. The table came from immunoSEQ multiplex PCR; TCRdb's copy has only in-frame clones and leaves some out. The table has approximately 210,000 clones, roughly 88% seen once. Sequenced material: PBMCs. The chain employs TRBV19 and TRBJ2-2; D gene unclear. The receptor comes from a woman between 18 and 29 years old in good health and CMV-seronegative. The CDR3 region is CASSINGELFF. The CDR3 region has the DNA TGTGCCAGTAGTATTAACGGGGAGCTGTTTTTT.